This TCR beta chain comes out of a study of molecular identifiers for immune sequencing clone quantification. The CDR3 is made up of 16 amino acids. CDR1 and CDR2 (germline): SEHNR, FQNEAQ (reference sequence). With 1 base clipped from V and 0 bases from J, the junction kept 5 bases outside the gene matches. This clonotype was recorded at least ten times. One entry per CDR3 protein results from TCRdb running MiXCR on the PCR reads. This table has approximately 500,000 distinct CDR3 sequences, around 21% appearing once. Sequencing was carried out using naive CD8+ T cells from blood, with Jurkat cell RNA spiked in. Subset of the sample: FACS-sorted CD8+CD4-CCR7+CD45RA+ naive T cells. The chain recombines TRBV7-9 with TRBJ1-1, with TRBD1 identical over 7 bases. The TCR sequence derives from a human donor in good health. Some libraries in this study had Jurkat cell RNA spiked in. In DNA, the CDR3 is TGTGCCAGCAGCTTAGGGGAGGGGGCCATGAACACTGAAGCTTTCTTT. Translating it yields CASSLGEGAMNTEAFF.